These 23 T cell receptor beta chains were sequenced from one sample in a study of cytomegalovirus exposure and HLA in healthy donors. This PCR relied on a set of 60 Vbeta primers and 13 Jbeta primers. The data were produced by immunoSEQ multiplex PCR, yet TCRdb's version contains in-frame clones alone and is incomplete. The repertoire holds 100,000 to 150,000 clones, approximately 71% seen once, with around 3% in the top ten. Input material: PBMCs. These receptors all come from a woman aged 45-59 years in good health and CMV-seronegative.

Only one count was recorded for this clone. The chain employs TRBV28 and TRBJ2-7; 9 bases agree with TRBD2. The J segment lost 3 bases and the V segment lost 7 bases, leaving 10 bases of the junction unmatched. CDR1 is MDHEN and CDR2 is SYDVKM in the germline V gene. CDR3 length equals 15 residues. CDR3 amino acids: CASTRLSGRNYEQYF. The CDR3 bases are TGTGCCAGCACCAGACTAAGCGGGAGGAACTACGAGCAGTACTTC.

This chain uses TRBV29-1 with TRBJ2-1, with TRBD1 matching over 7 bases. This CDR3 region has 12 residues. The trim removed 4 bases at V and 5 bases at J, leaving 2 bases unmatched. Germline loops: CDR1 SQVTM, CDR2 ANQGSEA. The CDR3 sequence is CSVGDSNNEQFF. The CDR3 bases are TGCAGCGTTGGGGACAGTAACAATGAGCAGTTCTTC.

This sequence joins TRBV29-1 and TRBJ2-7, with 7 bases identical to TRBD1. The CDR3 loop spans 14 amino acids. Trimming removed 2 bases from V and 2 bases from J; junction bases left unmatched: 6. The germline V gene encodes CDR1 SQVTM and CDR2 ANQGSEA. CDR3 in DNA: TGCAGCGTTGAAAAAGGACAGGATCCCTACGAGCAGTACTTC. Protein product: CSVEKGQDPYEQYF.

The rearrangement links TRBV11-3 to TRBJ2-1; 7 bases line up with TRBD2. The germline V gene encodes CDR1 SGHNT and CDR2 YENEEA. V lost 2 bases and J lost 8; bases outside the gene matches: 9. CDR3 size: 15 residues. DNA of the CDR3: TGTGCCAGCAGCTTAAAGCGGGGTAGTGGGGATGAGCAGTTCTTC. Its translation is CASSLKRGSGDEQFF.

The CDR3, as DNA: TGTGCCAGCAGCCTAAAACGCCGGGATACCAGAAGCCCTGGAAACACCATATATTTT. This encodes CASSLKRRDTRSPGNTIYF. This chain uses TRBV7-9 with TRBJ1-3; D is unclear. The CDR3 runs 19 residues. V was trimmed by 5 bases and J by 2 bases, leaving 25 bases between them. CDR1 is SEHNR, CDR2 FQNEAQ, per germline (reference sequence).

This clone occurred once. The chain joins TRBV7-6 to TRBJ1-1, with a tentative D call TRBD1 (6 bases). V shed 3 bases and J shed 5 bases, with 10 bases lying between them. This CDR3 region has 13 residues. Germline loops: CDR1 SGHVS, CDR2 FNYEAQ. Written as DNA, the CDR3 is TGTGCCAGCAGCTTTTCAGGGGTGACTGAAGCTTTCTTT. It translates to CASSFSGVTEAFF.

This rearrangement joins TRBV19 to TRBJ1-2; TRBD1 is a possible D gene (5 bases). The CDR3 has 13 amino acids. CDR1 and CDR2 from the germline V gene are LNHDA and SQIVND (reference sequence). V lost 5 bases to trimming and J lost 3 bases, with 10 bases between them. CDR3 loop: CASSATVYYGYTF. CDR3 nucleotides: TGTGCCAGTAGTGCGACAGTATACTATGGCTACACCTTC.

The chain joins TRBV9 to TRBJ2-3, with 8 bases that match TRBD1. Germline-derived CDR1 and CDR2 are SGDLS and YYNGEE. This CDR3 comprises 14 residues. Trimming removed 3 bases from V and 3 bases from J; junction bases left unmatched: 3. The DNA for the CDR3 is TGTGCCAGCAGCGCAGACAGGGGAACAGATACGCAGTATTTT. Amino acid sequence: CASSADRGTDTQYF.

The chain combines TRBV7-9 with TRBJ2-7; no firm D call. The germline V and J ends were trimmed by 3 bases and 5 bases, with 20 bases remaining between them. CDR1 and CDR2 (germline): SEHNR, FQNEAQ (reference sequence). This CDR3 region has 16 residues. The CDR3 region has the DNA TGTGCCAGCAGCTTTATGAATGGCGGCGTTCCCGACGAGCAGTACTTC. Residues: CASSFMNGGVPDEQYF.

This clone appeared a single time. The chain couples TRBV4-3 to TRBJ2-1; weak D call: TRBD2 (7 bases). The V end was cut by 1 base, the J end by 9 bases, with 13 bases between. This CDR3 spans 14 amino acids. The germline gives CDR1 LGHNA, CDR2 YSLEER. Written as DNA, the CDR3 is TGCGCCAGCAGCCAAGGTCCAGGGGAGGGTGAGCAGTTCTTC. Its translation: CASSQGPGEGEQFF.

CDR3 sequence (DNA): TGTGCCAGCGGACAGGGAGCCTACGAGCAGTACTTC. Its translation: CASGQGAYEQYF. The genes are TRBV7-9 and TRBJ2-7, with 8 bases aligning to TRBD1. This CDR3 has 12 residues. The V segment lost 8 bases and the J segment 2 bases; nucleotides outside the gene matches: 2. The germline gives CDR1 SEHNR, CDR2 FQNEAQ (reference sequence).

The chain joins TRBV2 to TRBJ2-7, with 9 bases matching TRBD1. Trimming cost V 7 bases and J 6 bases; bases outside gene matches: 13. The CDR3 runs 15 residues. Germline-derived CDR1 and CDR2 are SNHLY and FYNNEI. The CDR3 region is CASIPQTGGSFEQYF. CDR3 nucleotide sequence: TGTGCCAGCATCCCCCAGACAGGGGGTTCTTTCGAGCAGTACTTC.

This clone showed up just once. This sequence joins TRBV29-1 and TRBJ2-1; tentative D call: TRBD1 (6 bases). The germline V and J ends were trimmed by 7 bases and 8 bases, with 15 bases remaining between them. CDR3 length: 12 residues. Germline CDR1 is SQVTM and CDR2 is ANQGSEA. CDR3: CSEGLGADEQFF. The DNA of the CDR3 is TGCAGCGAGGGCCTGGGGGCTGATGAGCAGTTCTTC.

This chain uses TRBV6-1 with TRBJ2-7; D possibly corresponds to TRBD1 (5 bases). Per the germline V gene, CDR1 is MNHNS and CDR2 is SASEGT. This CDR3 region has 14 residues. V was cut by 5 bases and J by 5 bases, with 16 bases left in between. The CDR3 region is CASSKDGFRDEQYF. Here the CDR3 DNA reads TGTGCCAGCAGTAAAGACGGTTTCAGGGACGAGCAGTACTTC.

The chain employs TRBV4-2 and TRBJ2-5, with TRBD2 matching over 8 bases. Germline trimming cut 4 bases from V and 0 bases from J; bases unmatched to any gene: 4. This CDR3 is built from 15 residues. CDR1 and CDR2 from the germline V gene are LGHNA and YNFKEQ. CDR3: CASSLSGGDQETQYF. The CDR3 DNA follows: TGTGCCAGCAGCCTCAGCGGGGGCGACCAAGAGACCCAGTACTTC.

The chain has TRBV27 and TRBJ2-7, with TRBD2 matching 8 bases. The CDR3 runs 13 residues. Looked up from germline, CDR1 is MNHEY and CDR2 is SMNVEV (reference sequence). The ends lost 5 bases at V and 3 bases at J; junction bases unmatched: 3. The CDR3 nucleotides read TGTGCCAGCAGTAGCGGGAGCCGCTACGAGCAGTACTTC. This sequence encodes CASSSGSRYEQYF.

This chain joins TRBV14 and TRBJ2-2, with 14 bases identical to TRBD2. From germline, CDR1 is SGHDN and CDR2 FVKESK. There are 19 residues in the CDR3. After removal of 0 bases from V and 7 bases from J, the junction contained 10 bases not matched to a gene. The CDR3 loop reads CASSQDGTSGSGFGGELFF. The CDR3 DNA follows: TGTGCCAGCAGCCAAGATGGGACTAGCGGGAGTGGGTTCGGCGGGGAGCTGTTTTTT.

A few counts support this clone. The genes are TRBV6-5 and TRBJ2-1; the D gene is possibly TRBD1 (7 bases). CDR3 length: 15 residues. Trimming stripped 5 bases from V and 7 bases from J, with 18 bases between. Germline CDR1 reads MNHEY; CDR2 reads SVGAGI. CDR3 in DNA: TGTGCCAGCAGTGGAGGGGGCTCGATTACAAATGAGCAGTTCTTC. Its protein product is CASSGGGSITNEQFF.

The V gene is TRBV13, the J gene TRBJ2-1, with TRBD2 as a possible D gene (6 bases). The CDR3 runs 14 residues. Per the germline V gene, CDR1 is PRHDT and CDR2 is FYEKMQ (reference sequence). Trimming pared 1 base from V and 9 bases from J, leaving 13 bases between. The CDR3 loop reads CASSLDSSVSEQFF. The CDR3 DNA sequence: TGTGCCAGCAGCTTAGACTCTAGCGTAAGTGAGCAGTTCTTC.

The chain recombines TRBV5-1 with TRBJ1-3; 7 bases agree with TRBD1. Germline-derived CDR1 and CDR2 are SGHRS and YFSETQ. This CDR3 spans 16 amino acids. V lost 0 bases and J lost 0; bases outside the gene matches: 3. The CDR3 spells CASSLEGALSGNTIYF. The DNA for the CDR3 is TGCGCCAGCAGCTTGGAGGGGGCCCTCTCTGGAAACACCATATATTTT.

This clone was picked up one time. The chain couples TRBV6-1 to TRBJ2-5, with 10 bases lining up with TRBD1. The CDR3 length is 14 residues. The J segment lost 4 bases and the V segment lost 4 bases, leaving 3 bases of the junction unmatched. Germline V gene lookup returns CDR1 MNHNS and CDR2 SASEGT. CDR3 loop: CASSGTGGLETQYF. In DNA form, the CDR3 reads TGTGCCAGCAGTGGGACAGGGGGTTTAGAGACCCAGTACTTC.

This clone was recorded a few times. The chain couples TRBV27 to TRBJ2-2, with a weak D call TRBD1 (6 bases). The germline gives CDR1 MNHEY, CDR2 SMNVEV (reference sequence). V was shortened by 5 bases and J by 3 bases, with 13 bases between the two germline ends. This CDR3 is built from 15 residues. The CDR3 nucleotides read TGTGCCAGCAGTGTACAGGGTGGGGACACCGGGGAGCTGTTTTTT. It yields the protein CASSVQGGDTGELFF.

V gene TRBV5-1 combines with J gene TRBJ2-3; 8 bases fit TRBD2. Germline CDR1 reads SGHRS; CDR2 reads YFSETQ. V lost 4 bases, J lost 7 bases, and 14 bases stayed unmatched. The CDR3 sequence is 16 residues long. DNA for the CDR3: TGCGCCAGCAGCGGTGGGGGATCCTTAGCGGGAAATACGCAGTATTTT. Protein: CASSGGGSLAGNTQYF.